These 18 T cell receptor beta chains originate from one sample sequenced in a study of cytomegalovirus exposure and HLA in healthy donors (TCRdb year 2017). Libraries were constructed by the immunoSEQ multiplex PCR assay. For the multiplex PCR, a mixture combining 60 forward primers for TCR Vbeta segments and 13 reverse primers for TCR Jbeta segments was used. Not all clones reach the TCRdb copy of this immuneACCESS table, which keeps in-frame sequences only. Checked studies attribute under half of the gap to unresolved V genes and leave the rest unexplained. In all, the sample holds about 130,000 clones, and 83% of those were seen once. The ten biggest clones cover 1% to 1.5% of the sample. The material sequenced was PBMCs. The receptors were sampled from a girl aged 2 to 10 in good health and CMV-seronegative.

This chain connects TRBV10-3 to TRBJ1-1, with D possibly TRBD1 on 6 matching bases. Trimming left V 6 bases short and J 0 bases short, with 8 bases between. The germline CDR1 and CDR2 sequences are ENHRY and SYGVKD. This CDR3 has 13 amino acids. CDR3 region: CAIRQGLNTEAFF. For the CDR3, the DNA is TGTGCCATCAGACAGGGCCTGAACACTGAAGCTTTCTTT.

On this clone itself: The junction and the germline gene differ at one end; a read error may be behind it. The V call is TRBV6-4, the J call TRBJ2-7; D perhaps matches TRBD2 (6 bases). The CDR3 spans 13 residues. Germline V gene data show CDR1 as MRHNA and CDR2 as SNTAGT. CDR3 sequence reads: CASSDDLKRALHF. The CDR3 DNA reads TGTGCCAGCAGTGACGACCTCAAGCGGGCTTTGCACTTC.

Only a few counts were recorded for this clone. This chain connects TRBV30 to TRBJ1-6, with TRBD1 identical over 8 bases. The CDR3 is made up of 15 amino acids. Looked up from germline, CDR1 is GTSNPN and CDR2 is SVGIG (reference sequence). V trimming: 1 base; J trimming: 3 bases; junction bases outside the gene matches: 2. CDR3 in amino acids: CAWSGTGNYNSPLHF. The CDR3 bases are TGTGCCTGGAGTGGGACAGGGAACTATAATTCACCCCTCCACTTT. The entire variable domain, with the rest obtained from reference TRBV30 and TRBJ1-6, is as follows: SQTIHQWPATLVQPVGSPLSLECTVEGTSNPNLYWYRQAAGRGLQLLFYSVGIGQISSEVPQNLSASRPQDRQFILSSKKLLLSDSGFYLCAWSGTGNYNSPLHFGNGTRLTVT.

This clone has a handful of counts. The chain recombines TRBV5-4 with TRBJ1-2, with 12 bases identical to TRBD1. Per the germline V gene, CDR1 is SGHNT and CDR2 is YYREEE (reference sequence). The CDR3 runs 17 residues. V shed 5 bases and J 4 bases; nucleotides not matched to a gene: 12. CDR3 nucleotide sequence: TGTGCCAGCAGACCCGGGACAGGGGGCGCAGTACCCTATGGCTACACCTTC. As protein: CASRPGTGGAVPYGYTF. Supplemented by reference TRBV5-4 and TRBJ1-2, the full variable domain reads ETGVTQSPTHLIKTRGQQVTLRCSSQSGHNTVSWYQQALGQGPQFIFQYYREEENGRGNFPPRFSGLQFPNYSSELNVNALELDDSALYLCASRPGTGGAVPYGYTFGSGTRLTVV.

This chain joins TRBV6-5 and TRBJ2-5; D is possibly TRBD2 (5 bases). There are 12 residues in the CDR3. The V end lost 9 bases, the J end lost 5 bases, and 13 bases lay between the germline ends. CDR1 and CDR2 from the germline V gene are MNHEY and SVGAGI. CDR3 sequence (DNA): TGTGCCAGTTTGGGGTCGGGGGAGACCCAGTACTTC. Translating it yields CASLGSGETQYF.

The rearrangement uses TRBV28 and TRBJ2-7; 7 bases are a match to TRBD1. This CDR3 contains 15 residues. The V and J ends lost 6 bases and 3 bases, in that order; junction bases with no gene match: 11. CDR1 and CDR2 (germline): MDHEN, SYDVKM. DNA for the CDR3: TGTGCCAGCAGCACAGGGGCCGAGGTTGACTACGAGCAGTACTTC. Its protein is CASSTGAEVDYEQYF.

The chain recombines TRBV19 with TRBJ2-1; D unresolved. This CDR3 is built from 15 residues. Germline CDR1 is LNHDA and CDR2 is SQIVND (reference sequence). V was clipped by 0 bases and J by 7 bases, with 13 bases between them. The CDR3 DNA follows: TGTGCCAGTAGTATAGACATCTTCTCTAGGAATGAGCAGTTCTTC. Translating it yields CASSIDIFSRNEQFF. Looking up the rest from reference TRBV19 and TRBJ2-1 gives the full variable domain: DGGITQSPKYLFRKEGQNVTLSCEQNLNHDAMYWYRQDPGQGLRLIYYSQIVNDFQKGDIAEGYSVSREKKESFPLTVTSAQKNPTAFYLCASSIDIFSRNEQFFGPGTRLTVL.

This clone has a single count. The chain is built from TRBV5-1 and TRBJ1-4, with TRBD1 matching 9 bases. Germline CDR1 and CDR2: SGHRS and YFSETQ. This CDR3 comprises 15 residues. The junction had 7 bases not matched to a gene; V was cut back by 4 bases and J by 6 bases. The DNA of the CDR3 is TGCGCCAGCAGCCAGGGACAGGGCGGGGATGAAAAACTGTTTTTT. Encoded protein: CASSQGQGGDEKLFF.

Comment on this clone: This sample also contains other DNA sequences that code for the same CDR3. The genes are TRBV6-6 and TRBJ2-7, with 16 nucleotides matching TRBD2. J was trimmed by 6 bases and V by 0 bases; bases with no gene match: 2. CDR3 length: 16 amino acids. Per germline, CDR1 MNHNY and CDR2 SVGAGI (reference sequence). The CDR3 DNA reads as TGTGCCAGCAGTTACTCCGGGACTAGCGGGAGGGGCGAGCAGTACTTC. Its translation: CASSYSGTSGRGEQYF.

V is TRBV11-2 and J is TRBJ2-3; maybe TRBD1 (6 bases). This CDR3 contains 17 residues. Trimming removed 1 base from V and 0 bases from J, with 14 bases in between. Germline V lookup: CDR1 SGHAT, CDR2 FQNNGV. The CDR3 loop is CASSLVYRTASTDTQYF. The CDR3 DNA reads as TGTGCCAGCAGCTTAGTTTATAGGACAGCTAGCACAGATACGCAGTATTTT.

This clone is a singleton in its sample. The chain combines TRBV6-1 with TRBJ2-4; TRBD1 matches at 7 bases. Per germline, CDR1 MNHNS and CDR2 SASEGT. This CDR3 spans 15 amino acids. With V trimmed by 5 bases and J by 9 bases, 13 bases remained unmatched. CDR3 DNA: TGTGCCAGCAGTAAAATTAGACAGGGTCAAAGCATTCAGTACTTC. Residues: CASSKIRQGQSIQYF.

Only one count was recorded for this clone. Other DNA sequences in the sample encode the same CDR3. As DNA, the CDR3 is TGTGCCAGCAGCTTAGTGCGGGGGCAGATGCGCTACACCTTC. It encodes CASSLVRGQMRYTF. V gene TRBV7-9 combines with J gene TRBJ1-2, with TRBD1 as a possible D gene (6 bases). The CDR3 contains 14 residues. Germline lookup yields CDR1 SEHNR and CDR2 FQNEAQ (reference sequence). Trimming stripped 1 base from V and 9 bases from J, with 15 bases between.

The genes are TRBV11-2 and TRBJ2-5, with 7 bases that match TRBD1. The germline V gene encodes CDR1 SGHAT and CDR2 FQNNGV. V dropped 8 bases and J dropped 5; count of bases not matched to a gene: 5. The CDR3 has 12 amino acids. CDR3 in DNA: TGTGCCAGCGCGACAGGGCAGGAGACCCAGTACTTC. It encodes CASATGQETQYF.

The genes are TRBV5-1 and TRBJ1-1, with TRBD1 as a possible D gene (5 bases). With 2 bases removed from V and 8 bases from J, the gap between germline ends came to 13 bases. CDR1 and CDR2 (germline): SGHRS, YFSETQ. There are 13 residues in the CDR3. The CDR3 region has the DNA TGCGCCAGCAGCTTTGTTGAGGGGAGGGAAGCTTTCTTT. The encoded protein is CASSFVEGREAFF.

The chain uses TRBV18 and TRBJ1-2; D is ambiguous. This CDR3 is 12 amino acids long. Germline V gives CDR1 KGHSH, CDR2 LQKENI. Trimming removed 3 bases from V and 8 bases from J, with 10 bases in between. CDR3 region: CASSPQAGGYTF. CDR3 nucleotide sequence: TGTGCCAGCTCACCTCAGGCGGGGGGCTACACCTTC.

This clone was recorded only once. The chain has TRBV7-6 and TRBJ2-2; 12 positions match TRBD2. Trimming removed 3 bases from V and 3 bases from J; junction bases left unmatched: 2. From germline, CDR1 is SGHVS and CDR2 FNYEAQ. The CDR3 consists of 16 residues. The CDR3: CASSFGTSGYTGELFF. CDR3 sequence (DNA): TGTGCCAGCAGCTTCGGGACTAGCGGGTACACCGGGGAGCTGTTTTTT.

This chain connects TRBV6-1 to TRBJ2-1, with D tentatively TRBD1 (6 bases). The CDR3 sequence is 15 residues long. The V gene lost 5 bases and the J gene lost 5 bases, with 16 bases spanning the gap. Germline V lookup: CDR1 MNHNS, CDR2 SASEGT. The DNA for the CDR3 is TGTGCCAGCAGTCCCCGGGACACGGTTAACAATGAGCAGTTCTTC. This sequence encodes CASSPRDTVNNEQFF.

This rearrangement joins TRBV27 to TRBJ1-5; D is undetermined. Germline V gene data show CDR1 as MNHEY and CDR2 as SMNVEV (reference sequence). The V end lost 7 bases, the J end lost 5 bases, and 15 bases lay between the germline ends. This CDR3 spans 14 amino acids. CDR3 amino acids: CASIVKQRYQPQHF. The CDR3 DNA sequence: TGTGCCAGCATTGTCAAGCAGCGTTATCAGCCCCAGCATTTT.